Listed below are T cell receptor beta chains from one sample, sequenced in a study of early T cells in non-severe SARS-CoV-2 infection. TCRdb itself ran the 5' RACE reads through MiXCR, one entry per CDR3 protein. Here the sample spans 24,000 or so distinct CDR3 sequences, around 4.2% being singletons. The sample comprised whole blood. These receptors all stem from an adult who was a healthcare worker with PCR-confirmed SARS-CoV-2 infection or an uninfected control (not recorded which). CDR3s include the opening cysteine and the closing phenylalanine or tryptophan.

j_gene: TRBJ2-7; v_gene: TRBV28; CDR3aa: CASRSGQPSYEQYF
j_gene: TRBJ2-1; v_gene: TRBV27; CDR3aa: CASSFRRGYNEQFF
j_gene: TRBJ1-3; v_gene: TRBV6-5; CDR3aa: CASSYSRISGNTIYF
j_gene: TRBJ1-2; v_gene: TRBV6-5; CDR3aa: CASTRGGEKANYGYTF
j_gene: TRBJ1-2; v_gene: TRBV7-8; CDR3aa: CASSLSPTGVDLGYTF
j_gene: TRBJ2-5; v_gene: TRBV11-2; CDR3aa: CASSPPGAPETQYF
j_gene: TRBJ2-1; v_gene: TRBV2; CDR3aa: CASSEILAENEQFF
j_gene: TRBJ2-1; v_gene: TRBV10-2; CDR3aa: CASREDRLSYNEQFF
j_gene: TRBJ2-7; v_gene: TRBV5-4; CDR3aa: CASSLAPQYEQYF
j_gene: TRBJ2-1; v_gene: TRBV11-2; CDR3aa: CASSLGRKVAGESYNEQFF
j_gene: TRBJ2-1; v_gene: TRBV5-1; CDR3aa: CASSLGASSGNEQFF
j_gene: TRBJ2-3; v_gene: TRBV14; CDR3aa: CASSHTSGRTDTQYF
j_gene: TRBJ1-1; v_gene: TRBV5-1; CDR3aa: CASSLHLGDGAEAFF
j_gene: TRBJ2-1; v_gene: TRBV7-8; CDR3aa: CASSSTPGHFRSQSYEQFF
j_gene: TRBJ2-1; v_gene: TRBV5-1; CDR3aa: CASSFGGEQFF
j_gene: TRBJ2-7; v_gene: TRBV24-1; CDR3aa: CATSQGLAGVNEQYF
j_gene: TRBJ2-3; v_gene: TRBV2; CDR3aa: CASTPPGDTQYF
j_gene: TRBJ2-5; v_gene: TRBV25-1; CDR3aa: CASSGTAYYQETQYF
j_gene: TRBJ1-1; v_gene: TRBV12-3/TRBV12-4; CDR3aa: CASSSGLNTEAFF
j_gene: TRBJ2-1; v_gene: TRBV20-1; CDR3aa: CSASRDLYNEQFF
j_gene: TRBJ2-1; v_gene: TRBV7-4; CDR3aa: CASSSTGADNEQFF
j_gene: TRBJ2-5; v_gene: TRBV5-1; CDR3aa: CASSFLQAGGPETQYF
j_gene: TRBJ2-7; v_gene: TRBV7-9; CDR3aa: CASSSPGLHYEQYF
j_gene: TRBJ2-7; v_gene: TRBV28; CDR3aa: CASSLLAGGQYF
j_gene: TRBJ2-5; v_gene: TRBV28; CDR3aa: CASSSLREGGETQYF
j_gene: TRBJ1-4; v_gene: TRBV12-3/TRBV12-4; CDR3aa: CASSLVPRNEKLFF
j_gene: TRBJ2-1; v_gene: TRBV12-3/TRBV12-4; CDR3aa: CASSPLTSGSSNEQFF
j_gene: TRBJ2-1; v_gene: TRBV3-1; CDR3aa: CASSSLWGLAGANEQFF
j_gene: TRBJ2-1; v_gene: TRBV6-5; CDR3aa: CASSSTGTSGSSKFF
j_gene: TRBJ2-3; v_gene: TRBV7-8; CDR3aa: CASSWARGSRDTQYF
j_gene: TRBJ2-7; v_gene: TRBV14; CDR3aa: CASSQGALQQYF
j_gene: TRBJ2-7; v_gene: TRBV6-1; CDR3aa: CASSEGSWGPGLAARSLYEQYF
j_gene: TRBJ2-7; v_gene: TRBV27; CDR3aa: CASSLLAYEQYF
j_gene: TRBJ2-5; v_gene: TRBV6-2/TRBV6-3; CDR3aa: CASSYLAGEVQETQYF
j_gene: TRBJ1-3; v_gene: TRBV27; CDR3aa: CASSPTGTLSGNTIYF
j_gene: TRBJ2-5; v_gene: TRBV9; CDR3aa: CASSADRGSGAQYF
j_gene: TRBJ2-2; v_gene: TRBV11-3; CDR3aa: CASSFQGDAGELFF
j_gene: TRBJ2-1; v_gene: TRBV5-1; CDR3aa: CASSWGLARYNEQFF
j_gene: TRBJ2-2; v_gene: TRBV2; CDR3aa: CASSLQGQHNTGELFF
j_gene: TRBJ1-2; v_gene: TRBV5-4; CDR3aa: CASSLLAAAGYTF
j_gene: TRBJ1-3; v_gene: TRBV3-1; CDR3aa: CASSFIGGTGNTIYF
j_gene: TRBJ2-3; v_gene: TRBV29-1; CDR3aa: CSVLLLLAGESSTDTQYF
j_gene: TRBJ1-2; v_gene: TRBV7-9; CDR3aa: CASSRDSNYGYTF
j_gene: TRBJ2-2; v_gene: TRBV11-2; CDR3aa: CASSLGSSGRNTGELFF
j_gene: TRBJ2-4; v_gene: TRBV20-1; CDR3aa: CSAGSGGLAKNIQYF
j_gene: TRBJ2-2; v_gene: TRBV7-2; CDR3aa: CASSLAGGTTGELFF
j_gene: TRBJ1-6; v_gene: TRBV7-9; CDR3aa: CASSYGTAYNSPLHF
j_gene: TRBJ2-1; v_gene: TRBV3-1; CDR3aa: CASSQEERPLPNEQFF